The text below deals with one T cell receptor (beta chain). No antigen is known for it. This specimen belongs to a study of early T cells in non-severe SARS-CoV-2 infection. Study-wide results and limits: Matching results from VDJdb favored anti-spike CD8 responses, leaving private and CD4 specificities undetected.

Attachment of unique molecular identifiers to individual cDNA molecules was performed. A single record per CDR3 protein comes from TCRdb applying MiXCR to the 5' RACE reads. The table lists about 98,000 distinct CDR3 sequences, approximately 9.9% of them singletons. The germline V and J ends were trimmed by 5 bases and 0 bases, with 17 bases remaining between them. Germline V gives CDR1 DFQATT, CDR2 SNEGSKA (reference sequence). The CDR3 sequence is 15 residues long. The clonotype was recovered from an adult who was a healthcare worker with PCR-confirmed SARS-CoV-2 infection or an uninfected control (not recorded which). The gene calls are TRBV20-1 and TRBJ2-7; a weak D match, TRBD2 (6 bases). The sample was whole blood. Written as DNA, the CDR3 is TGCAGTGCTCCCCGAGGGGACTCTAGCTCCTACGAGCAGTACTTC. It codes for CSAPRGDSSSYEQYF.